This T cell receptor beta chain originates from a study of beta chain features in type 1 diabetes (dated by TCRdb to the late 2010s). General notes on the study: Mean age, gender distribution, total cell number and subset yield were not different between patients and healthy donors. Regulatory and stem cell-like memory subsets were obtained from only 8 patients and roughly 8 healthy donors, while naive and central memory subsets were obtained from all 30 or so donors. The study compared the TCRB repertoires of sorted circulating CD4+ T cell subsets in recently diagnosed type 1 diabetes patients with those in matched healthy donors. A total of under 140,000,000 sorted cells were examined across all samples, and the number of cells per subset was strongly correlated with RNA yield.

This clone was counted between two and nine times. Its antigen remains undetermined. No base quality information exists; no much larger clone differs at one position. A single peripheral blood draw of around 100 mL on average was collected from each donor into heparinised tubes. A BD FACSAria II and a panel including CD45RO, CCR7, CD25, CD127, CD95 and CD27 were used to sort naive, central memory, regulatory and stem cell-like memory CD4+ T cells. A purity above 95% was achieved for all sorted populations. Right away, PBMCs were isolated by Lymphoprep density gradient centrifugation and were stained directly, with no culture step. Samples were stained and sorted in pairs, with one healthy donor and one patient per experiment, so that batch effects were minimized. The CDR3 measures 15 amino acids from cysteine to phenylalanine. Only the CDR3 part of the read is kept: 45 bases, read in frame from the first base. According to the germline V gene, CDR1 reads SGHTA and CDR2 reads FQGNSA. V lost 0 bases and J lost 2 bases, and the count of bases not matched to a germline gene is 3.

The entire amount of isolated RNA was reverse transcribed using the High Capacity cDNA Reverse Transcription Kit, so the sequenced TCRB transcripts were expressed ones. Deep immunoSEQ sequencing was applied to naive, central memory and regulatory T cell samples, giving an average of about 3.57 million total reads per sample. After sorted cells were lysed in RLT buffer, RNA was extracted with DNase-treated RNeasy Micro or Mini kits, with the choice depending on cell number. Each cell subset was processed on its own to prevent cross-contamination, while patient and healthy donor samples were processed together. TCRB sequences were amplified from cDNA with the immunoSEQ multiplex PCR, producing 87-bp fragments spanning the CDR3 region. Amplicons were sequenced on the Illumina HiSeq platform. For the original study's pipeline: Synthetic template baselines were used to correct PCR bias computationally, reads within Hamming distance 2 were collapsed together, and singletons that could not be merged were discarded. Reads were aligned against IMGT to assign V, D and J genes, CDR3 length and insertions or deletions at six rearrangement sites. Within each subset, clonotype counts were normalized to the number of sorted cells before true diversity and Gini coefficients were calculated with the tcR R package. Repertoire sharing was quantified using the overlap coefficient calculated on TCRB nucleotide sequences. The table comes from immuneACCESS by way of TCRdb, which keeps in-frame sequences with V and J called. Part of the clones is missing from these tables; in studies checked, under half for an unresolved V gene and the rest for unknown reasons. That table is the source of V, J and clone size, and D and trimming were worked out from the DNA. Across this sample there are around 180,000 clones, with under 9.5% seen only once. The top ten clonotypes cover about 0.5% of the sample.

The research as a whole found: At VDJ recombination sites, type 1 diabetes patients had fewer insertions and more deleted nucleotides, which implies abnormalities in thymic rearrangement. Type 1 diabetes patients showed a moderate but significant shortening of TCRB CDR3 length in all four CD4+ subsets. Because small numbers of individuals were included in the HLA sub-analyses, any influence of HLA type on TCRB rearrangement was left unresolved. Because cDNA was sequenced instead of genomic DNA, activated cells with high expression could be over-represented, although the groups did not differ in activation or CD3 levels. Naive, central memory and regulatory TCRB repertoires appeared to be more similar among patients than among healthy donors. PCR may preferentially amplify shorter templates, but because patient and control samples were amplified and corrected together, any resulting skew would affect both groups equally.

Recombination connected TRBV7-2 to TRBJ2-5, with 7 bases in between that match TRBD2. The sample taken for sequencing was central memory CD4+ T cells from blood. The receptor comes from a man younger than 35 with type 1 diabetes. The DNA is as follows: TGTGCCAGCAGCTTAGCAGCGGGGTTTCAAGAGACCCAGTACTTC. Its product reads: CASSLAAGFQETQYF.